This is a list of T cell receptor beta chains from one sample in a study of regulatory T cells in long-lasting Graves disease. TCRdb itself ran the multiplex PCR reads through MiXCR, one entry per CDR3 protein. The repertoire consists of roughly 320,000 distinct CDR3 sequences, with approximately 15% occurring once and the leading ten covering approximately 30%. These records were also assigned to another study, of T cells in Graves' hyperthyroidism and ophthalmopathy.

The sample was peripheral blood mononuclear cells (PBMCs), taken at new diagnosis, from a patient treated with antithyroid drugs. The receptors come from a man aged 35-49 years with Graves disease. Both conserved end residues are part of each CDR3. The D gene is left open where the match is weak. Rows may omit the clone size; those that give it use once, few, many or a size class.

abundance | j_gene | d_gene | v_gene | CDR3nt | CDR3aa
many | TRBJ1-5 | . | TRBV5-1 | TGTGCCAGCAGCTTGGGAAGGCAGCCCCAGCATTTT | CASSLGRQPQHF
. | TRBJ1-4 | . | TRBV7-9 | TGTGCCAGCAGCTTAGAGGGTCAGGCGTATGAAAAACTGTTTTTT | CASSLEGQAYEKLFF
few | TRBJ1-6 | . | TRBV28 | TGTGCCAGCAGATTAGTGAGGCCGAATTCACCCCTCCACTTT | CASRLVRPNSPLHF
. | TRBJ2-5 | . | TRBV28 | TGTGCCAGCATTCTAGTAACGGGAGTTGATGAGACCCAGTACTTC | CASILVTGVDETQYF
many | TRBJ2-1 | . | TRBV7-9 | TGTGCCAGCAGCTTAGGCTTCCCCCTAGTCCCGGACAGTGGTGAGCAGTTCTTC | CASSLGFPLVPDSGEQFF
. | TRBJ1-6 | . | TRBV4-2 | TGTGCCAGCAGCCAAGGGAAGGGGATAGTGTCACCCCTCCACTTT | CASSQGKGIVSPLHF
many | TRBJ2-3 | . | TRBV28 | TGTGCCAGCAGTTCCAGGGCCCCAGATACGCAGTATTTT | CASSSRAPDTQYF
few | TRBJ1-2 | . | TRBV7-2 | TGTGCCAGCAGCTCGATGGGGGGTAACTATGGCTACACCTTC | CASSSMGGNYGYTF
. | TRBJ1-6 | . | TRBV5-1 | TGCGCCAGCAGCTTGGCCGTCACTTCACCCCTCCACTTT | CASSLAVTSPLHF
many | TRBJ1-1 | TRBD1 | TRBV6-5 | TGTGCCAGCAGTTACTCGAGGGGGCTGAGAACTGAAGCTTTCTTT | CASSYSRGLRTEAFF
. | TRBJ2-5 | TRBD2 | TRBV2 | TGTGCCAGCAGTGAAGGGGCAGGGCGGGGGGAGACCCAGTACTTC | CASSEGAGRGETQYF
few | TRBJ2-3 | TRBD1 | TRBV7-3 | TGTGCCAGCAGCTTATTTGGCGGACAGGGTCGCACAGATACGCAGTATTTT | CASSLFGGQGRTDTQYF
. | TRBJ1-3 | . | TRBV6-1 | TGTGCCAGCAGTGTAGAGGACCTCTCTGGAAACACCATATATTTT | CASSVEDLSGNTIYF
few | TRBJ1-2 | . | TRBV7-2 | TGTGCCAGCAGCTTAGCGCCTGACAGTTTCTATGGCTACACCTTC | CASSLAPDSFYGYTF
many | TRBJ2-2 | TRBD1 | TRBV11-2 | TGTGCCAGCAGCGCCAGGACAGGGGCGATCGGCACCGGGGAGCTGTTTTTT | CASSARTGAIGTGELFF
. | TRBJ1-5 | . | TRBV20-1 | TGCAGTGCTAGCAGCGAAAGCAATCAGCCCCAGCATTTT | CSASSESNQPQHF
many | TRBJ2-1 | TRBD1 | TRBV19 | TGTGCCAGTAGTATTCAGGGGGATGGAATCAATGAGCAGTTCTTC | CASSIQGDGINEQFF
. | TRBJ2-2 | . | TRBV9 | TGTGCCAGCAGCGTTAATGAGCGACCGAGGACCGGGGAGCTGTTTTTT | CASSVNERPRTGELFF
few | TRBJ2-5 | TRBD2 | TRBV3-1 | TGTGCCAGCAGCCAATCCAGCGGGGGGGTGGGGGAGACCCAGTACTTC | CASSQSSGGVGETQYF
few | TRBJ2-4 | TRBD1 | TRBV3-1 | TGTGCCAGCAGCCAAGTATTCGAGGCGGACAGGGGGTCACGAGCCAAAAACATTCAGTACTTC | CASSQVFEADRGSRAKNIQYF
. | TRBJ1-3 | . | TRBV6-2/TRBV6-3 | TGTGCCAGCAGTCAGCTTATCCGAAACACCATATATTTT | CASSQLIRNTIYF
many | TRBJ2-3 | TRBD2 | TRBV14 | TGTGCCAGCAGCCCGTTAGGGAGCGGGGGCACAGATACGCAGTATTTT | CASSPLGSGGTDTQYF
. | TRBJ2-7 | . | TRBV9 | TGTGCCAGCAGCGTACAGAGCGACTACGAGCAGTACTTC | CASSVQSDYEQYF
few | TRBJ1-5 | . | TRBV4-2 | TGTGCCAGCAGCCAAGAGGGAAGATATAGCAATCAGCCCCAGCATTTT | CASSQEGRYSNQPQHF
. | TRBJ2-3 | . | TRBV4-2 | TGTGCCAGCAGCCAAGATCCGACACAAGATACGCAGTATTTT | CASSQDPTQDTQYF
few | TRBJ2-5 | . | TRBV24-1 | TGTGCCACCAGTGACTCAGGGGAGTTAGAGACCCAGTACTTC | CATSDSGELETQYF
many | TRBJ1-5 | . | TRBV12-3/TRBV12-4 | TGTGCCAGCAGTTTCGGGGATTCGCCCCAGCATTTT | CASSFGDSPQHF
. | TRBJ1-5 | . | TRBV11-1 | TGCGCCAGCAGCTTGGCTGGGGATGGCAATCAGCCCCAGCATTTT | CASSLAGDGNQPQHF
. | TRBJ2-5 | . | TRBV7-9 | TGTGCCAGCAGCCTAGAGAGGGGCTACGAGACCCAGTACTTC | CASSLERGYETQYF
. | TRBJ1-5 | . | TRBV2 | TGTGCCAGCAGAGACAGTTACGATCAGCCCCAGCATTTT | CASRDSYDQPQHF
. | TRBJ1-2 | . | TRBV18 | TGTGCCAGCTCACAGGCTCGGGGTCCAGGCTACACCTTC | CASSQARGPGYTF
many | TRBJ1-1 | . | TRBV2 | TGTGCCAGCAGTCTAAATGAACGATCTGAAGCTTTCTTT | CASSLNERSEAFF
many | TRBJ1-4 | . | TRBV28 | TGTGCCAGCAGTTTGGTCGGGAGCGAAAAACTGTTTTTT | CASSLVGSEKLFF
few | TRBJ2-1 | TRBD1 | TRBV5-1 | TGCGCCAGCAGCTGGTACGGACAGGACGGCTACAATGAGCAGTTCTTC | CASSWYGQDGYNEQFF
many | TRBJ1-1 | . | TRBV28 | TGTGCCAGCAGATTCGACACCCTTGGGACTGAAGCTTTCTTT | CASRFDTLGTEAFF
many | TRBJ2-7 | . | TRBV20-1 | TGCAGTGCTAGAGATCCGAGGGGCCACTCCTACGAGCAGTACTTC | CSARDPRGHSYEQYF
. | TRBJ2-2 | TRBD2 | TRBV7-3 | TGTGCCAGCAGCTCAAACGGGGGGGCTGGAACCGGGGAGCTGTTTTTT | CASSSNGGAGTGELFF
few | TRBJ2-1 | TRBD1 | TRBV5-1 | TGCGCCAGCAGGCGGACAGGGGGCAATGAGCAGTTCTTC | CASRRTGGNEQFF
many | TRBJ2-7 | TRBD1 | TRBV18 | TGTGCCAGCTCGGGTCAGGGGGCCAACGAGCAGTACTTC | CASSGQGANEQYF
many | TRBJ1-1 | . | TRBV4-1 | TGCGCCAGCAGCCAAGATCGGCCGGGTAGGACTGAAGCTTTCTTT | CASSQDRPGRTEAFF
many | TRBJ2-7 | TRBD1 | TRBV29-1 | TGCAGCGTTGAAGGGATCCAGGGGGCGCTGAACGAGCAGTACTTC | CSVEGIQGALNEQYF
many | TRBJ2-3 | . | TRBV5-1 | TGCGCCAGCAGCTTGGACGGGGCGGGGATGGATACGCAGTATTTT | CASSLDGAGMDTQYF
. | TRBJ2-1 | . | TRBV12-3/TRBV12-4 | TGTGCCAGCAGTTTAATACAGGGCTCCTACAATGAGCAGTTCTTC | CASSLIQGSYNEQFF
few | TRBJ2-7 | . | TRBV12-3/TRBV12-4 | TGTGCCAGCAGCCCACATTTCTACGAGCAGTACTTC | CASSPHFYEQYF
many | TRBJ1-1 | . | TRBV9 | TGTGCCAGCAGCATCCAATCGAACACTGAAGCTTTCTTT | CASSIQSNTEAFF
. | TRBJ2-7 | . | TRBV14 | TGTGCCAGCAGCCAAGGGCCGGCCGAGCAGTACTTC | CASSQGPAEQYF
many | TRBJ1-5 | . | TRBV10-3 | TGTGCCATCAGTGATAGTTATAGCAATCAGCCCCAGCATTTT | CAISDSYSNQPQHF
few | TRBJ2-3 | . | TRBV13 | TGTGCCAGCAGCTTAGCGGTCCAGGGCCCCACAGATACGCAGTATTTT | CASSLAVQGPTDTQYF
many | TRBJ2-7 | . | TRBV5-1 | TGCGCCAGCAGCTTGGACGGGTGGGCCGCGACTTCTGGCGAGCAGTACTTC | CASSLDGWAATSGEQYF
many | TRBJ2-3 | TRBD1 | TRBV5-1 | TGCGCCAGCAGCTTAGGGACAGGTGATAGCACAGATACGCAGTATTTT | CASSLGTGDSTDTQYF
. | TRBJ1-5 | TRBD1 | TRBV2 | TGTGCCAGCAGTATTGGACAGGGGAATCAGCCCCAGCATTTT | CASSIGQGNQPQHF